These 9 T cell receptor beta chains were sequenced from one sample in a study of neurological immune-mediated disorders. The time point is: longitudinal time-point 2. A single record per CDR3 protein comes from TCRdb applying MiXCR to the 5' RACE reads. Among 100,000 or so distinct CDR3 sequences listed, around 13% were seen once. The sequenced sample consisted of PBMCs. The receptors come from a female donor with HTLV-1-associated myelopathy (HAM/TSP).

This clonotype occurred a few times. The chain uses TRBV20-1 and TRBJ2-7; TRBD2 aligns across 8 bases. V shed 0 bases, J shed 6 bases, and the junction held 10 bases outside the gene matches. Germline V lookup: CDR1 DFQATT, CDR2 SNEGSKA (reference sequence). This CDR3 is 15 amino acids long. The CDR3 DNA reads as TGCAGTGCTAGAGATCGCCAGCGGGGGCTGGGCGAGCAGTACTTC. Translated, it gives CSARDRQRGLGEQYF.

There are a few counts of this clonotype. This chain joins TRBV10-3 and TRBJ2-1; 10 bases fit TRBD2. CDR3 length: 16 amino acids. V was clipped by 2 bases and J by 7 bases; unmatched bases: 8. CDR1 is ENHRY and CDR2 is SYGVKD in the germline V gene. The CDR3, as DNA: TGTGCCATCAGTGAGGGACCTTTAGCGGGGGGTAATGAGCAGTTCTTC. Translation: CAISEGPLAGGNEQFF.

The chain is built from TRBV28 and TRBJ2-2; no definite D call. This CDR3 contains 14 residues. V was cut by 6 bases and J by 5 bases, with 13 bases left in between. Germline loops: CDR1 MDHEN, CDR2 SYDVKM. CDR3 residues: CASRPPQLTGELFF. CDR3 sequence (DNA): TGTGCCAGCAGACCCCCCCAGTTAACCGGGGAGCTGTTTTTT.

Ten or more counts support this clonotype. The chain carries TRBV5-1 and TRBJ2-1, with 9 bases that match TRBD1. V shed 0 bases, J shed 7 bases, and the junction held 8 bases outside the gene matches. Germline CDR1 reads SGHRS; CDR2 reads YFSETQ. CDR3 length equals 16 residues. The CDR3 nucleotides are TGCGCCAGCAGCTTGGCAGGGACAGGGATCAAGAATGAGCAGTTCTTC. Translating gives CASSLAGTGIKNEQFF.

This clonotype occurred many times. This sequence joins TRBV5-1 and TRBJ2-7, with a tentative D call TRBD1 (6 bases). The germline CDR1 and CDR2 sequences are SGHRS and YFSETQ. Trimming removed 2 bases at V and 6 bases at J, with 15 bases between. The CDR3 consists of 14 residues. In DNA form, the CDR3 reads TGCGCCAGCAGCTTTGGTACAGGGAGCAGCGAGCAGTACTTC. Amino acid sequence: CASSFGTGSSEQYF.

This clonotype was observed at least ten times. The CDR3 coding sequence is TGTGCCAGCTCACCCGATTTAGATACGCAGTATTTT. Translating gives CASSPDLDTQYF. The chain has TRBV18 and TRBJ2-3; D remains unclear. From germline, CDR1 is KGHSH and CDR2 LQKENI. The CDR3 has 12 amino acids. The V and J ends lost 3 bases and 5 bases respectively, with 6 bases between them.

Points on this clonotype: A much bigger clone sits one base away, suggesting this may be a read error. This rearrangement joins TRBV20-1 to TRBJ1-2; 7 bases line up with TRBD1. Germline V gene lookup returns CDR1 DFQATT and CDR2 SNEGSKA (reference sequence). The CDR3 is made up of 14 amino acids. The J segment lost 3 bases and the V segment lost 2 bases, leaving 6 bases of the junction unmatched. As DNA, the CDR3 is TGCAGTGCTAGACCCGGGACAGCTGACTATGGCTACACCTTC. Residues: CSARPGTADYGYTF.

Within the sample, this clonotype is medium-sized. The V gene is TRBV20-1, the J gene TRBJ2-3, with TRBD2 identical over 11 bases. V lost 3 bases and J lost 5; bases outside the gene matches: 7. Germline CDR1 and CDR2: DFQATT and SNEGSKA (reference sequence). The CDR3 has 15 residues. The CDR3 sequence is CSARQTSGDGDTQYF. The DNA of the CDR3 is TGCAGTGCTAGGCAGACTAGCGGGGACGGAGATACGCAGTATTTT.

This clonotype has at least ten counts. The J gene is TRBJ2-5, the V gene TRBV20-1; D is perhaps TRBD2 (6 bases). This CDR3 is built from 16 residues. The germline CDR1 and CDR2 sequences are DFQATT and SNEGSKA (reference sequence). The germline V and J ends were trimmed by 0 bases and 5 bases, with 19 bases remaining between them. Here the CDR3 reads CSARDQGQGGAETQYF. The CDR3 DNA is TGCAGTGCTAGAGATCAAGGCCAGGGAGGAGCGGAGACCCAGTACTTC.